These T cell receptor beta chains were read from a single sample in a study of T cell responses to AZD1222 COVID-19 vaccine. The table came from immunoSEQ multiplex PCR; TCRdb's copy has only in-frame clones and leaves some out. The sample shows tens of thousands of clones, about 83% of them seen only once. Sequencing was performed on peripheral blood, taken on day 0 of AZD1222 vaccination. These receptors came from an adult in good health. Each CDR3 is given with its conserved first and last residue. Fields, in order: D gene, clone size, V gene, J gene, CDR3 protein, CDR3 DNA. A D gene is named only where the DNA matches it firmly. Expanded clones get a size class; other rows say once, few or many, or leave the size out.

-,-,TRBV7-8,TRBJ1-3,CASSLTDSGNTIYF,TGTGCCAGCAGCTTAACCGACTCTGGAAACACCATATATTTT
TRBD1,-,TRBV6-5,TRBJ2-1,CASSNRDRGHNEQFF,TGTGCCAGCAGTAATAGGGACAGGGGCCACAATGAGCAGTTCTTC
TRBD1,-,TRBV6-2/TRBV6-3,TRBJ1-2,CASSYVTGGADYGYTF,TGTGCCAGCAGTTACGTAACAGGGGGCGCGGACTATGGCTACACCTTC
TRBD1,once,TRBV4-3,TRBJ2-1,CASSQLTGLNNEQFF,TGCGCCAGCAGCCAGCTGACAGGGCTTAACAATGAGCAGTTCTTC
-,-,TRBV7-9,TRBJ2-7,CASSFPHESSTYEQYF,TGTGCCAGCAGCTTCCCCCACGAGAGTTCCACCTACGAGCAGTACTTC
TRBD1,once,TRBV28,TRBJ2-3,CASTSSGTGEEDTQYF,TGTGCCAGCACCTCCAGCGGGACAGGGGAGGAAGATACGCAGTATTTT
-,-,TRBV29-1,TRBJ2-2,CSVSQNTGELFF,TGCAGCGTTTCACAGAACACCGGGGAGCTGTTTTTT
-,-,TRBV25-1,TRBJ1-5,CASSEGEYSNQPQHF,TGTGCCAGCAGTGAAGGAGAGTATAGCAATCAGCCCCAGCATTTT
-,many,TRBV9,TRBJ2-1,CASSVEAVGGGPYNEQFF,TGTGCCAGCAGCGTCGAGGCAGTTGGTGGGGGACCCTACAATGAGCAGTTCTTC
-,-,TRBV28,TRBJ1-6,CAIHQGGGNSPLHF,TGTGCCATCCACCAAGGCGGGGGAAATTCACCCCTCCACTTT
-,-,TRBV27,TRBJ2-3,CASRTPGPLGDTQYF,TGTGCCAGCAGGACACCGGGTCCCCTGGGAGATACGCAGTATTTT
-,-,TRBV3-1/TRBV3-2,TRBJ1-2,CASSQPGQAGGYTF,TGTGCCAGCAGCCAGCCGGGACAAGCCGGAGGCTACACCTTC
TRBD1,-,TRBV7-3,TRBJ1-1,CASSLGQGAPEAFF,TGTGCCAGCAGCTTGGGACAGGGGGCCCCTGAAGCTTTCTTT
TRBD1,-,TRBV28,TRBJ2-7,CASSLDRGTTYEQYF,TGTGCCAGCAGTCTTGACAGGGGGACAACCTACGAGCAGTACTTC
-,few,TRBV7-3,TRBJ2-5,CASSPGARETQYF,TGTGCCAGCAGCCCGGGGGCGCGGGAGACCCAGTACTTC
-,-,TRBV7-2,TRBJ1-5,CASSLGRNNQPQHF,TGTGCCAGCAGCCTTGGGAGGAACAATCAGCCCCAGCATTTT
-,-,TRBV28,TRBJ2-1,CASSLRPGEVNEQFF,TGTGCCAGCAGTTTAAGGCCAGGGGAGGTAAATGAGCAGTTCTTC
-,-,TRBV28,TRBJ2-5,CASSVGGAGGETQYF,TGTGCCAGCAGCGTCGGGGGTGCCGGAGGAGAGACCCAGTACTTC
-,-,TRBV5-1,TRBJ1-1,CASSLLTGLDTEAFF,TGCGCCAGCAGCTTGTTAACAGGATTGGACACTGAAGCTTTCTTT
-,-,TRBV6-5,TRBJ2-7,CASGVFYEQYF,TGTGCCAGTGGGGTTTTCTACGAGCAGTACTTC
-,few,TRBV5-1,TRBJ2-5,CASSSQGHQETQYF,TGCGCCAGCAGCAGCCAAGGACACCAAGAGACCCAGTACTTC
TRBD1,-,TRBV5-1,TRBJ2-4,CASSFGTGNDIQYF,TGCGCCAGCAGCTTCGGGACAGGGAACGACATTCAGTACTTC
-,few,TRBV5-8,TRBJ2-7,CASSLVSGRAYEQYF,TGTGCCAGCAGCTTGGTCTCCGGGCGAGCCTACGAGCAGTACTTC
TRBD1,-,TRBV19,TRBJ1-5,CASRDRGYTGNQPQHF,TGTGCCAGTAGAGACAGGGGATATACGGGCAATCAGCCCCAGCATTTT
TRBD1,once,TRBV7-3,TRBJ2-7,CASSSSTGDEQYF,TGTGCCAGCAGCTCATCGACAGGGGACGAGCAGTACTTC
TRBD1,-,TRBV18,TRBJ1-2,CASSPAADRGGYTF,TGTGCCAGCTCACCCGCCGCGGACAGGGGTGGCTACACCTTC
TRBD1,-,TRBV24-1,TRBJ1-2,CATSDFDREGYTF,TGTGCCACCAGTGATTTTGACAGGGAGGGCTACACCTTC
-,-,TRBV2,TRBJ2-1,CASSERGYNEQFF,TGTGCCAGCAGTGAAAGGGGATACAATGAGCAGTTCTTC
TRBD1,-,TRBV3-1/TRBV3-2,TRBJ2-7,CASSLRQGLSYEQYF,TGTGCCAGCAGCCTCCGACAGGGCCTCTCCTACGAGCAGTACTTC
-,-,TRBV10-3,TRBJ1-1,CAISESQGSRTEAFF,TGTGCCATCAGTGAGTCCCAGGGCTCCAGGACTGAAGCTTTCTTT
TRBD1,-,TRBV9,TRBJ1-3,CASQTGDGNTIYF,TGTGCCAGCCAGACAGGGGACGGAAACACCATATATTTT
TRBD1,-,TRBV6-1,TRBJ2-7,CASSRTGNYEQYF,TGTGCCAGCAGCCGGACAGGGAACTACGAGCAGTACTTC
-,-,TRBV3-1/TRBV3-2,TRBJ1-2,CASSHREYDYGYTF,TGTGCCAGCAGCCATAGGGAATACGACTATGGCTACACCTTC
-,-,TRBV7-2,TRBJ1-1,CASSLVVQNTEAFF,TGTGCCAGCAGCTTAGTCGTCCAGAACACTGAAGCTTTCTTT
-,-,TRBV7-9,TRBJ1-1,CASSLSELLRGMGAFF,TGTGCCAGCAGCTTATCGGAATTGCTTAGGGGAATGGGGGCTTTCTTT
-,-,TRBV2,TRBJ2-1,CASSSQGVDEQFF,TGTGCCAGCAGTAGTCAGGGTGTCGATGAGCAGTTCTTC
-,-,TRBV6-5,TRBJ1-4,CASSQDHATNEKLFF,TGTGCCAGCAGTCAGGATCACGCAACTAATGAAAAACTGTTTTTT
-,-,TRBV5-4,TRBJ2-3,CASSPLGSSAVDTQYF,TGTGCCAGCAGCCCGCTGGGTAGTTCGGCCGTAGATACGCAGTATTTT
-,-,TRBV11-2,TRBJ2-1,CASSLGLNNEQFF,TGTGCCAGCAGCTTAGGACTGAACAATGAGCAGTTCTTC
-,-,TRBV3-1/TRBV3-2,TRBJ2-1,CASSLVRGEQFF,TGTGCCAGCAGCCTTGTCCGCGGTGAGCAGTTCTTC
TRBD1,-,TRBV9,TRBJ1-3,CASSVGTGIAGNTIYF,TGTGCCAGCAGCGTAGGGACAGGCATCGCTGGAAACACCATATATTTT
-,-,TRBV7-2,TRBJ2-2,CASSSRVVSTGELFF,TGTGCCAGCAGCTCGAGGGTCGTGAGCACCGGGGAGCTGTTTTTT
-,-,TRBV9,TRBJ1-2,CASSVSQGYGYTF,TGTGCCAGCAGCGTTTCCCAGGGTTATGGCTACACCTTC
TRBD1,-,TRBV5-1,TRBJ2-3,CASSVRDRSTDTQYF,TGCGCCAGCAGCGTCCGGGACAGGAGCACAGATACGCAGTATTTT
TRBD1,-,TRBV7-2,TRBJ1-6,CASSSRQGSSPLHF,TGTGCCAGCAGCTCAAGACAGGGTAGTTCACCCCTCCACTTT
-,-,TRBV6-5,TRBJ2-7,CASSQTTIGGKEQYF,TGTGCCAGCAGCCAGACCACTATAGGGGGAAAGGAGCAGTACTTC
-,-,TRBV9,TRBJ2-1,CASSVLDSHNEQFF,TGTGCCAGCAGCGTATTAGACTCCCACAATGAGCAGTTCTTC
-,once,TRBV9,TRBJ2-1,CASSVAGIPYNEQFF,TGTGCCAGCAGCGTAGCCGGGATACCCTACAATGAGCAGTTCTTC
TRBD2,-,TRBV18,TRBJ2-5,CASSPRLAGIETQYF,TGTGCCAGCTCACCACGGCTAGCGGGGATAGAGACCCAGTACTTC
-,-,TRBV6-1,TRBJ1-4,CASSERVAEKLFF,TGTGCCAGCAGTGAAAGGGTGGCCGAAAAACTGTTTTTT